This TCR beta chain was sequenced for a study of cytomegalovirus exposure and HLA in healthy donors. There are 15 residues in the CDR3. Germline V gene lookup returns CDR1 SGHTA and CDR2 FQGNSA. With 60 Vbeta and 13 Jbeta primers, the PCR was carried out. TCRdb's table, derived via immunoSEQ multiplex PCR, lists solely in-frame clones and lacks some. Across just over 150,000 clones, the top ten clones capture over 1% of the sample. Worth noting for this clone: An end of the junction does not agree with germline; a read error may underlie this.

Sequenced: PBMCs. This sequence joins TRBV7-2 and TRBJ2-5, with 10 bases identical to TRBD2. This clonotype was obtained from a woman in her sixties or seventies in good health and CMV-seronegative. The CDR3 DNA reads TGTGCCAGCAGCTTACAGCGGGGGGGCCAACAGACCCAGTACTTC. It encodes CASSLQRGGQQTQYF.